The rows below give T cell receptor beta chains drawn from one sample of a study of human T cells and chemical hapten exposure. From the RACE reads, TCRdb called clonotypes with MiXCR, one entry per CDR3 protein. This repertoire shows tens of thousands of distinct CDR3 sequences, 9.3% found once; its top ten account for about 14%. The sequenced sample was whole blood, obtained in connection with sensitization to the hapten diphenylcyclopropenone (DPC). The source of these receptors is a middle-aged woman with alopecia areata. Some clones in this sample may be carry-over from other donors' samples. Each CDR3 is given with its conserved first and last residue. D genes are given only for firm matches. Rows give clone size only sometimes, using once, few, many, or a class for an expanded clone.

v_call	d_call	clone_size	cdr3_length	j_call	cdr3_aa	cdr3_nt
TRBV11-2	.	many	13	TRBJ2-7	CASSLDRTYEQYF	TGTGCCAGCAGCTTAGACAGGACCTACGAGCAGTACTTC
TRBV7-9	.	many	15	TRBJ1-3	CASRAGQTSGNTIYF	TGTGCCAGCAGAGCCGGACAGACCTCTGGAAACACCATATATTTT
TRBV6-5	TRBD2	.	16	TRBJ2-3	CASSYRTSASTDTQYF	TGTGCCAGCAGTTACAGGACTAGCGCTAGCACAGATACGCAGTATTTT
TRBV7-9	.	many	11	TRBJ2-3	CASSGLDTQYF	TGTGCCAGCAGCGGACTAGATACGCAGTATTTT
TRBV9	TRBD1	.	13	TRBJ1-2	CASRLGQSYGYTF	TGTGCCAGCAGACTGGGACAGTCCTATGGCTACACCTTC
TRBV4-1	.	few	16	TRBJ1-6	CASSRGVNRADSPLHF	TGCGCCAGCAGCCGCGGGGTCAACAGAGCCGATTCACCCCTCCACTTT
TRBV2	.	many	14	TRBJ1-3	CARALSGTGNTIYF	TGTGCCAGGGCACTATCAGGGACTGGAAACACCATATATTTT
TRBV27	TRBD1	many	18	TRBJ2-6	CASSPRQGARPGANVLTF	TGTGCCAGCAGTCCACGACAGGGGGCGAGGCCTGGGGCCAACGTCCTGACTTTC
TRBV5-1	TRBD2	.	17	TRBJ2-3	CASSPGTSGGATDTQYF	TGCGCCAGCAGCCCCGGGACTAGCGGGGGGGCTACAGATACGCAGTATTTT
TRBV28	TRBD1	.	14	TRBJ2-7	CASSDRGGSYEQYF	TGTGCCAGCAGTGACAGGGGAGGAAGCTACGAGCAGTACTTC
TRBV7-3	.	many	15	TRBJ1-2	CASSPEGGAPYGYTF	TGTGCCAGCAGCCCGGAGGGGGGCGCCCCCTATGGCTACACCTTC
TRBV7-8	.	few	15	TRBJ2-5	CASTLSRLATETQYF	TGTGCCAGCACCCTTAGTAGGCTAGCGACAGAGACCCAGTACTTC
TRBV20-1	.	few	14	TRBJ2-1	CSAAHGDGYNEQFF	TGCAGTGCTGCTCACGGGGACGGCTACAATGAGCAGTTCTTC
TRBV11-2	.	.	12	TRBJ2-3	CASSPPQDTQYF	TGTGCCAGCAGCCCGCCCCAGGATACGCAGTATTTT
TRBV30	.	many	14	TRBJ1-6	CAWNQRDNYSPLHF	TGTGCCTGGAATCAAAGGGATAACTATTCACCCCTCCACTTT
TRBV4-1	.	many	14	TRBJ1-5	CASSQERGVQPQHF	TGCGCCAGCAGCCAAGAACGAGGGGTACAGCCCCAGCATTTT
TRBV7-2	.	few	16	TRBJ2-7	CASSLYLSPISYEQYF	TGTGCCAGCAGCTTATACCTCTCCCCTATCTCCTACGAGCAGTACTTC
TRBV7-9	TRBD1	many	14	TRBJ1-1	CASTSQGTGTEAFF	TGTGCCAGCACCTCACAGGGGACTGGCACTGAAGCTTTCTTT
TRBV28	.	.	14	TRBJ2-7	CASSLRDPRNEQYF	TGTGCCAGCAGTTTACGGGACCCAAGGAACGAGCAGTACTTC
TRBV2	.	.	14	TRBJ1-1	CASSTGLGNTEAFF	TGTGCCAGCAGTACAGGGTTAGGGAACACTGAAGCTTTCTTT
TRBV5-6	.	few	14	TRBJ1-5	CASSLGGTGQPQHF	TGTGCCAGCAGCTTGGGAGGGACGGGACAGCCCCAGCATTTT
TRBV4-1	.	few	17	TRBJ1-5	CASSHPKAGGVHQPQHF	TGCGCCAGCAGCCATCCTAAGGCGGGGGGGGTACATCAGCCCCAGCATTTT
TRBV20-1	.	many	14	TRBJ1-2	CSAVGPQRDYGYTF	TGCAGTGCTGTGGGACCGCAGAGAGACTATGGCTACACCTTC
TRBV7-9	.	few	14	TRBJ2-5	CASSFFGSEETQYF	TGTGCCAGCAGCTTCTTCGGGAGTGAAGAGACCCAGTACTTC